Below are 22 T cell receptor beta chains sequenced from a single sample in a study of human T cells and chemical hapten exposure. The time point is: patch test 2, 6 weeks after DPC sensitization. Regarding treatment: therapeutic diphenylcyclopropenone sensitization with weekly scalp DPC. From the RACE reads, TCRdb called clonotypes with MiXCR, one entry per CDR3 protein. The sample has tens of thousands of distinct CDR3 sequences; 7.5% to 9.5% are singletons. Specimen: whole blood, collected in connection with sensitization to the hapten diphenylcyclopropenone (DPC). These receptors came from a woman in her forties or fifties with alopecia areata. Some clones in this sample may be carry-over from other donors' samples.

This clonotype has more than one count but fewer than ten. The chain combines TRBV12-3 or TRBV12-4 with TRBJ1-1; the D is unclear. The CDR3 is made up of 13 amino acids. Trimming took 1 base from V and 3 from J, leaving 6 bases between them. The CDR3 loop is CASSLGRYTEAFF. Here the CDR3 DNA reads TGTGCCAGCAGTTTAGGCAGATACACTGAAGCTTTCTTT.

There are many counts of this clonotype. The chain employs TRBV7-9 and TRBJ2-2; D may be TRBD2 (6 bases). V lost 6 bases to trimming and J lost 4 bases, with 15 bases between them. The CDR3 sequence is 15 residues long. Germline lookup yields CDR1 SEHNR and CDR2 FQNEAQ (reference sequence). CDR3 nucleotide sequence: TGTGCCAGCAGTTTTAGCGGACTTGGCACCGGGGAGCTGTTTTTT. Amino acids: CASSFSGLGTGELFF.

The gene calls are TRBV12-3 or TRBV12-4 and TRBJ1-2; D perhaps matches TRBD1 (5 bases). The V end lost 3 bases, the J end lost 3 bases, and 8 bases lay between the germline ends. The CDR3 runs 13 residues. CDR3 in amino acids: CASSFRVDYGYTF. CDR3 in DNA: TGTGCCAGCAGTTTCAGGGTCGACTATGGCTACACCTTC.

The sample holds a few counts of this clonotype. For the CDR3, the DNA is TGTGCCAGCAGCGAGCTCAATTCACCCCTCCACTTT. It codes for CASSELNSPLHF. The V and J genes are TRBV6-1 and TRBJ1-6, with no clear D. The V gene's germline CDR1 is MNHNS and CDR2 SASEGT. Trimming stripped 6 bases from V and 7 bases from J, with 7 bases between. The CDR3 has 12 amino acids.

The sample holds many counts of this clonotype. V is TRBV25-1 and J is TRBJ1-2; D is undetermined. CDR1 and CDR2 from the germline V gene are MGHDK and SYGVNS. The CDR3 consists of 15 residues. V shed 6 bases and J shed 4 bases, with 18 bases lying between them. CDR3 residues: CASSQGGGSSYGYTF. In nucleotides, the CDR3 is TGTGCCAGCAGCCAAGGTGGAGGGTCGTCCTATGGCTACACCTTC.

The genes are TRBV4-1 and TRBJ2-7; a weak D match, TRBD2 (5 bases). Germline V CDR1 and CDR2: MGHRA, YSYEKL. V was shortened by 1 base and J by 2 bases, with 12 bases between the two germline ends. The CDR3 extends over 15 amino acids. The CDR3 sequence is CASSQVVARPYEQYF. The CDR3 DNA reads TGCGCCAGCAGCCAAGTGGTAGCGAGGCCCTACGAGCAGTACTTC.

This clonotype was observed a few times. DNA for the CDR3: TGTGCCAGCAGTGCCCGGACTAGCGGGGGCGTGATTCAAGAGACCCAGTACTTC. Translating it yields CASSARTSGGVIQETQYF. The chain couples TRBV6-1 to TRBJ2-5, with 13 bases aligning to TRBD2. The V and J ends lost 4 bases and 2 bases, in that order; junction bases with no gene match: 10. This CDR3 has 18 amino acids. CDR1 is MNHNS and CDR2 is SASEGT in the germline V gene.

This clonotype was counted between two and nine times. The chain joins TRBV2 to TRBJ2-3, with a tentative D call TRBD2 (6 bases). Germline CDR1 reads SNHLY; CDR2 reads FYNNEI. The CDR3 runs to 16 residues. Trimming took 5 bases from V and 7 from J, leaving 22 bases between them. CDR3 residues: CASSLPRERLLHTQYF. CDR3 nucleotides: TGTGCCAGCAGTCTCCCCCGGGAGCGCCTCCTTCATACGCAGTATTTT.

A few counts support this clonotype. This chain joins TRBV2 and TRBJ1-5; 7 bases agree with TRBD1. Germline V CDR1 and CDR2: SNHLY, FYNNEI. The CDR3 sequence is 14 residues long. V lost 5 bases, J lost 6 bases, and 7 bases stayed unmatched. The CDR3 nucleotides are TGTGCCAGCAGTTCCACAGGGGCCCCTCAGCCCCAGCATTTT. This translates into CASSSTGAPQPQHF.

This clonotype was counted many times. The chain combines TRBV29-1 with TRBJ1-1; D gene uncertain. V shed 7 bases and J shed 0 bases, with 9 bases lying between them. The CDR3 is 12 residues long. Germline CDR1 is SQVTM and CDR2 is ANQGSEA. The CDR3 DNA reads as TGCAGCGCACGCCAGCTGAACACTGAAGCTTTCTTT. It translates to CSARQLNTEAFF.

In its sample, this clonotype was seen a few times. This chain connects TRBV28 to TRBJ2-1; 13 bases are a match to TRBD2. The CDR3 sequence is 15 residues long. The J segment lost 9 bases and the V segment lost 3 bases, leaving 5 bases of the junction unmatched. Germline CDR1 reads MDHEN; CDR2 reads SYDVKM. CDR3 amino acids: CASSFPGLAGSEQFF. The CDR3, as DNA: TGTGCCAGCAGTTTTCCGGGACTAGCGGGGAGTGAGCAGTTCTTC.

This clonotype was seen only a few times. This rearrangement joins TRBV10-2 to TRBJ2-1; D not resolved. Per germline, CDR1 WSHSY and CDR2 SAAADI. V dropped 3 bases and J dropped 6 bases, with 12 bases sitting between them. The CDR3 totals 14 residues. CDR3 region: CASSEILSRNEQFF. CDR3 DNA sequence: TGCGCCAGCAGTGAAATTCTTAGCCGCAATGAGCAGTTCTTC.

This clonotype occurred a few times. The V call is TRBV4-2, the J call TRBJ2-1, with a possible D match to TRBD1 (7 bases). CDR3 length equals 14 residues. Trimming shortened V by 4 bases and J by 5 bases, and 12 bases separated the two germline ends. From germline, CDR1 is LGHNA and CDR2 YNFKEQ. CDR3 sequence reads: CASSPGDRDNEQFF. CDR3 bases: TGTGCCAGCAGCCCGGGGGACAGAGACAATGAGCAGTTCTTC.

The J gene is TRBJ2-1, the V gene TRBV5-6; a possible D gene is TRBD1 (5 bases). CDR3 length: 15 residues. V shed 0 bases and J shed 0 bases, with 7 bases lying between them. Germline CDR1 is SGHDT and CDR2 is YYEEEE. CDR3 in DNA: TGTGCCAGCAGCTTGGCCCAGGGCTCCTACAATGAGCAGTTCTTC. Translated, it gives CASSLAQGSYNEQFF. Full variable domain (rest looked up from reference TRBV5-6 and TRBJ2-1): DAGVTQSPTHLIKTRGQQVTLRCSPKSGHDTVSWYQQALGQGPQFIFQYYEEEERQRGNFPDRFSGHQFPNYSSELNVNALLLGDSALYLCASSLAQGSYNEQFFGPGTRLTVL.

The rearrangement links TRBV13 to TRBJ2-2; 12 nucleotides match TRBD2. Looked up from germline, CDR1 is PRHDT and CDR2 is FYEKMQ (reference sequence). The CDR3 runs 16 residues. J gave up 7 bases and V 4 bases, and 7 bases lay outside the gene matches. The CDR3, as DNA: TGTGCCAGCAGCTCACGGACTAGCGGGATTCTCGGGGAGCTGTTTTTT. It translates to CASSSRTSGILGELFF.

The CDR3 loop reads CASSPEGVGGNQPQHF. CDR3 DNA: TGTGCCAGCAGTCCCGAGGGTGTGGGAGGCAATCAGCCCCAGCATTTT. This rearrangement joins TRBV12-3 or TRBV12-4 to TRBJ1-5; no clear D gene. This CDR3 region has 16 residues. Trimming left V 5 bases short and J 2 bases short, with 16 bases between.

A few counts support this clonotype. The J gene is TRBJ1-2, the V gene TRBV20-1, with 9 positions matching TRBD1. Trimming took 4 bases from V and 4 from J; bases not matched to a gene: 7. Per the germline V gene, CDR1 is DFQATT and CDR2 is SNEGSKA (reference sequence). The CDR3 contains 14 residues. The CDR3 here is CSAKGQGSLYGYTF. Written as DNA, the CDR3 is TGCAGTGCTAAAGGACAGGGGTCCCTCTATGGCTACACCTTC.

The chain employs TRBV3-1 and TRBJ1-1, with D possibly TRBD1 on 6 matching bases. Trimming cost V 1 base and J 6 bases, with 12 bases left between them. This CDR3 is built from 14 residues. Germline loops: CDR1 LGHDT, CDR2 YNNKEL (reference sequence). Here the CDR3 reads CASSQAGAVAEAFF. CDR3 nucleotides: TGTGCCAGCAGCCAAGCAGGGGCTGTCGCTGAAGCTTTCTTT.

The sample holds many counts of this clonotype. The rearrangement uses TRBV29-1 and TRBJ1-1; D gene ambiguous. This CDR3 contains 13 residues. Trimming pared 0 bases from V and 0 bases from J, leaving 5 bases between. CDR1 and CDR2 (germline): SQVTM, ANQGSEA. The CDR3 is CSVEEGLNTEAFF. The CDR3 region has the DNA TGCAGCGTTGAAGAGGGTTTGAACACTGAAGCTTTCTTT.

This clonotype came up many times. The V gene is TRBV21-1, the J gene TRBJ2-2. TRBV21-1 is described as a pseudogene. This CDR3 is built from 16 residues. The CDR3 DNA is TGTGCCACCCAGCAAAGATTCGGATCGAACACCGGGGAGCTGTTTTTT. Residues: CATQQRFGSNTGELFF.

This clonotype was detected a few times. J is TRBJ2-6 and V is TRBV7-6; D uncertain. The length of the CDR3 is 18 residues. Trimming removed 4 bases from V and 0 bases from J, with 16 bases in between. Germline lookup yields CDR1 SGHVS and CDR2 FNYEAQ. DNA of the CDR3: TGTGCCAGCAGCTCACCGATTCTTAGCCGCTCTGGGGCCAACGTCCTGACTTTC. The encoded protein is CASSSPILSRSGANVLTF.

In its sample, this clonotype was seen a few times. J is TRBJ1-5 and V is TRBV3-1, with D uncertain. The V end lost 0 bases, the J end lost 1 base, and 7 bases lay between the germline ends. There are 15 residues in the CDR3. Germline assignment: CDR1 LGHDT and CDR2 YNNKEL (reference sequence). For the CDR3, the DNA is TGTGCCAGCAGCCAAGAACCTCGCAGCAATCAGCCCCAGCATTTT. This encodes CASSQEPRSNQPQHF. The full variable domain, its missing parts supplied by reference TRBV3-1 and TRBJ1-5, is DTAVSQTPKYLVTQMGNDKSIKCEQNLGHDTMYWYKQDSKKFLKIMFSYNNKELIINETVPNRFSPKSPDKAHLNLHINSLELGDSAVYFCASSQEPRSNQPQHFGDGTRLSIL.